This T cell receptor (beta chain) was documented in a study of blood T cell repertoires in COVID-19. Study in general: Collection of acute and convalescent COVID-19 samples took place in the United States, Italy and Spain. The cDNA or gDNA used as material had been derived from T cells, B-cell-depleted T cells, or PBMCs.

Under the authors' procedure: It was from reference gene primer amplification that nucleated cell counts were estimated. Profiled with immunoSEQ multiplex PCR; TCRdb holds only in-frame clones, not every one. D and trimming were read from the DNA, whereas the V and J calls and clone size are those reported in that table. The sample records about 78,000 clones, roughly nine tenths being singletons. With 1 base removed from V and 9 bases from J, the gap between germline ends came to 5 bases. The CDR3 length is 11 residues. Germline V gives CDR1 LGHDT, CDR2 YNNKEL (reference sequence). This clone came up once.

What was sequenced was peripheral blood. This clonotype was sampled from a man aged 50 to 59 with active or convalescent COVID-19. V is TRBV3-1 (or the pseudogene TRBV3-2) and J is TRBJ2-3, with D unresolved. CDR3 sequence: CASSQALTQYF. The CDR3 bases are TGTGCCAGCAGCCAAGCTTTGACGCAGTATTTT.